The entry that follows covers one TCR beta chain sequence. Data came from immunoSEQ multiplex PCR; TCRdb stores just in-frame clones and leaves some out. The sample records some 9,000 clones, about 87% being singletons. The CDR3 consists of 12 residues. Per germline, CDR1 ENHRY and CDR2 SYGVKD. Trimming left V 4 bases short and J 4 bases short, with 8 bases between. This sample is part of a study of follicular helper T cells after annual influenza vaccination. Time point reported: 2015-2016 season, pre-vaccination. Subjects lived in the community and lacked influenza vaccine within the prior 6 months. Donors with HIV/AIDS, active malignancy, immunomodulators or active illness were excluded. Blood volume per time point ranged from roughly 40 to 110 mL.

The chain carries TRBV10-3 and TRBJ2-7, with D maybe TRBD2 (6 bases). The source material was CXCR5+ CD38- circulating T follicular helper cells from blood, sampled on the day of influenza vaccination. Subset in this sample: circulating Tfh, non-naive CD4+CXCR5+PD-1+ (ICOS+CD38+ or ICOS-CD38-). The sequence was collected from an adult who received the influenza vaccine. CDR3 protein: CAISAGLYEQYF. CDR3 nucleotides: TGTGCCATCAGTGCCGGACTATACGAGCAGTACTTC.